The clone carrying this TCR beta chain was counted a few times. This record comes from a study of blood T cell repertoires in COVID-19. About the study: Acute and convalescent COVID-19 specimens originated in the United States, Italy and Spain. The analysed material was cDNA or gDNA that came from T cells, B-cell-depleted T cells, or PBMCs.

In germline, CDR1 is MNHNS, CDR2 SASEGT. The V end lost 4 bases, the J end lost 4 bases, and 19 bases lay between the germline ends. This CDR3 has 16 amino acids. Authors' processing steps: Estimated nucleated cell counts came from reference gene primer amplification. Here immunoSEQ multiplex PCR was the method, and the copy in TCRdb shows in-frame clones only, minus some. V, J and clone size are taken as reported in that table, and D and trimming were inferred from the DNA itself. The sample consists of under 200,000 clones, around three quarters of them appearing once. The V and J genes are TRBV6-1 and TRBJ1-2; TRBD1 is a possible D gene (6 bases). The sequenced sample was peripheral blood. This TCR derives from a man in his sixties or seventies with active or convalescent COVID-19. CDR3: CASSVTDLEQGYGYTF. The CDR3 DNA sequence: TGTGCCAGCAGTGTAACTGATTTAGAACAGGGCTATGGCTACACCTTC.